This entry lists 18 T cell receptor beta chains sequenced from one sample in a study of CD8+ T cells in alopecia areata. cDNA prepared by RNA extraction and subsequent reverse transcription served as the template for sequencing. Assay: immunoSEQ multiplex PCR; the TCRdb copy retains only in-frame clones and omits some. Found here are some 110,000 clones, roughly 58% of them singletons; the top ten hold under 35%. Treatment indicated: oral pan-JAK inhibitor, 5-10 mg twice daily. The source material was CD8+ T cells sorted from blood, sampled at week 4, from a patient treated with tofacitinib. The receptors stem from a human donor with alopecia areata.

This clone appeared a few times. This chain joins TRBV6-4 and TRBJ1-1, with 9 bases that match TRBD1. Germline CDR1 and CDR2: MRHNA and SNTAGT. This CDR3 region has 15 residues. The J segment lost 4 bases and the V segment lost 0 bases, leaving 3 bases of the junction unmatched. DNA of the CDR3: TGTGCCAGCAGTGACTCGACAGGGGGGAGCACTGAAGCTTTCTTT. Translation: CASSDSTGGSTEAFF.

This clone was found once. Written as DNA, the CDR3 is TGTGCCAGCATGGGCCGGGAGACGTTATACAATGAGCAGTTCTTC. Translating gives CASMGRETLYNEQFF. The V and J genes are TRBV27 and TRBJ2-1; a weak D match, TRBD2 (6 bases). V shed 7 bases and J shed 4 bases, with 17 bases lying between them. CDR1 MNHEY and CDR2 SMNVEV come from the germline V gene (reference sequence). This CDR3 has 15 amino acids.

CDR3 protein: CASSYEAGGYNEQFF. DNA for the CDR3: TGTGCCAGCAGTTACGAAGCGGGGGGTTACAATGAGCAGTTCTTC. The chain carries TRBV6-6 and TRBJ2-1; TRBD2 aligns across 9 bases. Germline loops: CDR1 MNHNY, CDR2 SVGAGI (reference sequence). V lost 2 bases to trimming and J lost 4 bases; unmatched junction nucleotides: 3. The CDR3 spans 15 residues.

This clone appeared a few times. The chain recombines TRBV29-1 with TRBJ1-2, with D tentatively TRBD1 (5 bases). Germline CDR1 reads SQVTM; CDR2 reads ANQGSEA. This CDR3 has 12 amino acids. V dropped 5 bases and J dropped 5 bases, with 12 bases sitting between them. The CDR3 spells CSVTGTDYGYTF. CDR3 coding DNA: TGCAGCGTTACCGGGACGGATTATGGCTACACCTTC. Drawing the rest from reference TRBV29-1 and TRBJ1-2, the complete variable domain is SAVISQKPSRDICQRGTSLTIQCQVDSQVTMMFWYRQQPGQSLTLIATANQGSEATYESGFVIDKFPISRPNLTFSTLTVSNMSPEDSSIYLCSVTGTDYGYTFGSGTRLTVV.

J is TRBJ2-6 and V is TRBV7-9; TRBD1 agrees at 7 bases. V shed 8 bases, J shed 0 bases, and the junction held 7 bases outside the gene matches. The CDR3 consists of 16 residues. Germline V lookup: CDR1 SEHNR, CDR2 FQNEAQ (reference sequence). The CDR3 DNA sequence: TGTGCCAGCCAGGAACAGGGGTCCTCTGGGGCCAACGTCCTGACTTTC. Translated: CASQEQGSSGANVLTF. The whole variable domain, remainder taken from reference TRBV7-9 and TRBJ2-6, is DTGVSQNPRHKITKRGQNVTFRCDPISEHNRLYWYRQTLGQGPEFLTYFQNEAQLEKSRLLSDRFSAERPKGSFSTLEIQRTEQGDSAMYLCASQEQGSSGANVLTFGAGSRLTVL.

V usage is TRBV29-1 and J usage is TRBJ1-2; no reliable D call. Looked up from germline, CDR1 is SQVTM and CDR2 is ANQGSEA. V shed 5 bases and J shed 8 bases, with 9 bases lying between them. The CDR3 runs to 10 residues. The CDR3 DNA sequence: TGCAGCGTTCACGGAACCGGCTACACCTTC. This encodes CSVHGTGYTF.

This chain joins TRBV29-1 and TRBJ1-2, with a possible D match to TRBD1 (5 bases). The V end was cut by 3 bases, the J end by 0 bases, with 17 bases between. Germline-derived CDR1 and CDR2 are SQVTM and ANQGSEA. The CDR3 is made up of 16 amino acids. CDR3 bases: TGCAGCGTTGAGGGGGGTGCGGACCCCGCTAACTATGGCTACACCTTC. This translates into CSVEGGADPANYGYTF.

The chain combines TRBV2 with TRBJ2-1; D gene uncertain. The CDR3 covers 13 residues. Germline lookup yields CDR1 SNHLY and CDR2 FYNNEI. V lost 5 bases and J lost 4, with 9 bases in between. The CDR3 loop is CASSYGQYNEQFF. The DNA for the CDR3 is TGTGCCAGCAGTTACGGGCAATACAATGAGCAGTTCTTC.

This clone showed up just once. The chain uses TRBV30 and TRBJ2-1; TRBD1 might be the D (5 bases). Deletions cut 8 bases from V and 4 bases from J, with 9 bases between. Germline CDR1 GTSNPN, CDR2 SVGIG (reference sequence). The CDR3 sequence is 11 residues long. CDR3 protein: CAVPGYNEQFF. The CDR3 region has the DNA TGTGCCGTCCCAGGGTACAATGAGCAGTTCTTC.

V gene TRBV6-1 combines with J gene TRBJ2-3; the match to TRBD2 covers 8 bases. V lost 1 base to trimming and J lost 4 bases; unmatched junction nucleotides: 7. This CDR3 has 16 amino acids. Germline CDR1 and CDR2: MNHNS and SASEGT. In DNA form, the CDR3 reads TGTGCCAGCAGTGAAGATCCCGGGGGGGCCCCAGATACGCAGTATTTT. The encoded protein is CASSEDPGGAPDTQYF.

The chain couples TRBV29-1 to TRBJ2-2, with D possibly TRBD2 on 6 matching bases. Looked up from germline, CDR1 is SQVTM and CDR2 is ANQGSEA. The CDR3 is 15 amino acids. The germline V and J ends were trimmed by 0 bases and 7 bases, with 15 bases remaining between them. This chain's CDR3 is CSVEDRLDRGGELFF. The CDR3 DNA is TGCAGCGTTGAAGATCGACTAGATCGGGGCGGGGAGCTGTTTTTT.

The genes are TRBV7-9 and TRBJ2-7; no clear D. This CDR3 is 15 amino acids long. Germline values: CDR1 SEHNR, CDR2 FQNEAQ (reference sequence). Trimming removed 1 base at V and 5 bases at J, with 15 bases between. CDR3 in amino acids: CASSLEPGPANEQYF. CDR3 nucleotide sequence: TGTGCCAGCAGCTTAGAGCCAGGTCCCGCCAACGAGCAGTACTTC.

As for this clone: The sample carries other DNA sequences with the same CDR3. The genes are TRBV30 and TRBJ2-1; D ambiguous. This CDR3 contains 11 residues. From germline, CDR1 is GTSNPN and CDR2 SVGIG (reference sequence). V lost 1 base and J 4 bases, leaving 2 bases between the germline ends. The chain's CDR3 is CAWSGYNEQFF. The CDR3 DNA reads as TGTGCCTGGAGTGGATACAATGAGCAGTTCTTC.

The chain uses TRBV5-1 and TRBJ1-1; 11 bases match TRBD1. This CDR3 is built from 13 residues. V was clipped by 4 bases and J by 4 bases; unmatched bases: 0. CDR1 SGHRS and CDR2 YFSETQ come from the germline V gene. The CDR3 loop reads CASSGTGGTEAFF. The CDR3 coding sequence is TGCGCCAGCAGCGGGACAGGGGGCACTGAAGCTTTCTTT.

This clone was observed a handful of times. This chain joins TRBV4-2 and TRBJ2-1; 7 nucleotides agree with TRBD1. The CDR3 is 14 residues long. J was trimmed by 6 bases and V by 8 bases; bases with no gene match: 10. Per germline, CDR1 LGHNA and CDR2 YNFKEQ. CDR3 in DNA: TGTGCCAGCGAGGGGGCGGGCTCGATCAATGAGCAGTTCTTC. Residues: CASEGAGSINEQFF.

CDR3 amino acids: CSVGGQAYNEQFF. The CDR3 DNA reads as TGCAGCGTTGGCGGACAAGCCTACAATGAGCAGTTCTTC. The chain employs TRBV29-1 and TRBJ2-1; weak D call: TRBD1 (5 bases). With 4 bases removed from V and 2 bases from J, the gap between germline ends came to 9 bases. CDR1 SQVTM and CDR2 ANQGSEA come from the germline V gene. The CDR3 runs 13 residues.

In this sample, this clone turned up once. The sample has other DNA sequences that encode this CDR3 too. The chain combines TRBV27 with TRBJ2-3; no reliable D call. V was clipped by 3 bases and J by 4 bases, with 5 bases between them. The length of the CDR3 is 12 residues. Germline CDR1 reads MNHEY; CDR2 reads SMNVEV (reference sequence). The CDR3 DNA sequence: TGTGCCAGCAGTTTTCCGGCAGATACGCAGTATTTT. Its protein product is CASSFPADTQYF.

The CDR3 sequence is CSVEDRGEQFF. The CDR3 DNA sequence: TGCAGCGTTGAAGATCGGGGTGAGCAGTTCTTC. This chain connects TRBV29-1 to TRBJ2-1; TRBD2 might be the D (5 bases). Germline values: CDR1 SQVTM, CDR2 ANQGSEA. Trimming cost V 0 bases and J 9 bases, with 6 bases left between them. The CDR3 contains 11 residues.